This T cell receptor beta chain stems from a study of patients and donors after allogeneic stem cell transplantation. This clonotype is medium-sized. Each CDR3 protein gets one entry after TCRdb re-called the RT-PCR reads with MiXCR. In the table there are roughly 2,000 distinct CDR3 sequences, approximately 4.6% of which are singletons. The clonotype comes from a human donor who was either an allogeneic HSCT recipient or a stem cell or donor lymphocyte infusion donor (not recorded which). It is not recorded whose cells these are; they may come from a transplant donor. The sequencing sample was made of blood, either unsorted or a sorted T cell fraction (not recorded which).

The CDR3 DNA follows: TGTGCCAGCAGCTTATTCTTGGGTTCCGAAGCTTTCTTT. This sequence encodes CASSLFLGSEAFF. This chain joins TRBV7-6 and TRBJ1-1; D uncertain. The length of the CDR3 is 13 residues. V lost 2 bases and J 8 bases, leaving 12 bases between the germline ends. Germline assignment: CDR1 SGHVS and CDR2 FNYEAQ.